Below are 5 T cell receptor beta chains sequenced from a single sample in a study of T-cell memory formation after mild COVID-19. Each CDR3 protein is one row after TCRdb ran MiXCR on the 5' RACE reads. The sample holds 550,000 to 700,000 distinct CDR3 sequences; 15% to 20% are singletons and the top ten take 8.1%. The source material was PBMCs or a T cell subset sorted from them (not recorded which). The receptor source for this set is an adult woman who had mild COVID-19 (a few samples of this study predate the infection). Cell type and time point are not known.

CDR3 in DNA: TGTGCCAGCTCACCACAGACAGGGTACATGAACACTGAAGCTTTCTTT. Translated, it gives CASSPQTGYMNTEAFF. This chain connects TRBV18 to TRBJ1-1; 7 bases are a match to TRBD1. Looked up from germline, CDR1 is KGHSH and CDR2 is LQKENI. Trimming removed 1 base from V and 0 bases from J; junction bases left unmatched: 5. The CDR3 runs 16 residues.

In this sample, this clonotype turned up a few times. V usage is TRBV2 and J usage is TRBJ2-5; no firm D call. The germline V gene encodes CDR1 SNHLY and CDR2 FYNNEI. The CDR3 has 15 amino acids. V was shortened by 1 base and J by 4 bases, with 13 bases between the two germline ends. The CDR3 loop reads CASSEGQTPIETQYF. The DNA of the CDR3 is TGTGCCAGCAGTGAAGGACAAACACCGATAGAGACCCAGTACTTC.

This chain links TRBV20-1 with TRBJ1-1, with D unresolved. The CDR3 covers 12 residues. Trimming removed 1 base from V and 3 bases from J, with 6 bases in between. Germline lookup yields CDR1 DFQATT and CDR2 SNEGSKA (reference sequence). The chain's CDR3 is CSARAGDTEAFF. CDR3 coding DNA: TGCAGTGCTAGAGCCGGGGACACTGAAGCTTTCTTT.

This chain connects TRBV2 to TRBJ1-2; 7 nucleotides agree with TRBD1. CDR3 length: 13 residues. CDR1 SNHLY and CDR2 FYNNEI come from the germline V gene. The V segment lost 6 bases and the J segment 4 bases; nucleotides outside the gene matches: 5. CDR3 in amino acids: CASREGQIYGYTF. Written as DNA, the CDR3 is TGTGCCAGCAGAGAGGGACAGATCTATGGCTACACCTTC.

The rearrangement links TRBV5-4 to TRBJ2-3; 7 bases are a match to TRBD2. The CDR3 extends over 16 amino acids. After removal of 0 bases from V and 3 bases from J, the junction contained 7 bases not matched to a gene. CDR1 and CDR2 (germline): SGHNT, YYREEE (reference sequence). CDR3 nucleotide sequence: TGTGCCAGCAGCTTGGGCGGGAGCTTGAGGACAGATACGCAGTATTTT. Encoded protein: CASSLGGSLRTDTQYF.